The source of this TCR beta chain is a study of shared clonotypes between healthy human individuals. CD45RO-negative, CCR7-selected cells formed the naive CD8 fraction, which excluded terminally differentiated effector memory CD45RA+ cells. This CDR3 has 16 amino acids. Data came from immunoSEQ multiplex PCR; TCRdb stores just in-frame clones and leaves some out. The sample has almost 700,000 clones; about 92% are singletons. The chain links TRBV21-1 to TRBJ2-5; the DNA was not used to check the table's D call, TRBD1. TRBV21-1 counts as a pseudogene. The sequenced sample was naive CD8+ T cells sorted from blood. The TCR was taken from a man aged 30 to 39 in good health. CDR3 DNA sequence: TGTGCCAGCAGCAAAGCTGGGACAGGAGGGCAAGAGACCCAGTACTTC. Encoded protein: CASSKAGTGGQETQYF.